Presented here are 13 T cell receptor beta chains from one specimen sequenced in a study of cytomegalovirus exposure and HLA in healthy donors (dated by TCRdb to about 2017). The library was produced with the immunoSEQ multiplex PCR assay. For the multiplex PCR, a mixture combining 60 forward primers for TCR Vbeta segments and 13 reverse primers for TCR Jbeta segments was used. TCRdb's version of the immuneACCESS table is confined to in-frame rearrangements and falls short of the full clone set. An unresolved V gene accounts for under half of the shortfall where checked; the remainder is of unknown origin. This sample holds roughly 140,000 clones; nearly 80% were observed only once. 2.5% to 3.5% of the sample is held by the ten biggest clonotypes. Sequencing used PBMCs. The receptor set was obtained from a man aged 35 to 55 in good health and CMV-seropositive.

This clone has only one observation. The chain is built from TRBV7-8 and TRBJ2-3; TRBD2 agrees at 10 bases. The junction had 9 bases not matched to a gene; V was cut back by 5 bases and J by 7 bases. Germline loops: CDR1 SGHVS, CDR2 FQNEAQ. This CDR3 contains 15 residues. The CDR3 region is CASSLGASGSNTQYF. CDR3 in DNA: TGTGCCAGCAGCCTGGGGGCTAGCGGGAGTAATACGCAGTATTTT.

This clone was counted a few times. The V and J genes are TRBV28 and TRBJ1-2; TRBD1 matches at 7 bases. V trimming: 3 bases; J trimming: 6 bases; junction bases outside the gene matches: 7. Per germline, CDR1 MDHEN and CDR2 SYDVKM. The CDR3 extends over 14 amino acids. The CDR3 reads CASSFAGGYDGYTF. The CDR3 nucleotides are TGTGCCAGCAGTTTCGCAGGGGGATATGATGGCTACACCTTC.

This clone appeared a few times. The chain joins TRBV7-9 to TRBJ2-7; TRBD1 aligns across 8 bases. The junction had 9 bases not matched to a gene; V was cut back by 5 bases and J by 9 bases. This CDR3 has 13 residues. Per the germline V gene, CDR1 is SEHNR and CDR2 is FQNEAQ (reference sequence). The CDR3 DNA reads as TGTGCCAGCAGCCCGGGACAGGTTGGGGGGCAGTACTTC. Translation gives CASSPGQVGGQYF.

The chain joins TRBV10-3 to TRBJ1-1; 9 nucleotides agree with TRBD1. With V trimmed by 6 bases and J by 2 bases, 13 bases remained unmatched. The CDR3 is made up of 17 amino acids. Germline values: CDR1 ENHRY, CDR2 SYGVKD. The CDR3 DNA follows: TGTGCCATCAGAGCAACCTCCGGGACAGGGACCAACACTGAAGCTTTCTTT. This encodes CAIRATSGTGTNTEAFF.

The chain joins TRBV5-4 to TRBJ1-2; D is unresolved. V was trimmed by 2 bases and J by 7 bases, leaving 15 bases between them. Germline V gene lookup returns CDR1 SGHNT and CDR2 YYREEE (reference sequence). This CDR3 has 14 residues. CDR3: CASSLVEGLGGYTF. The CDR3, as DNA: TGTGCCAGCAGCTTAGTAGAGGGTCTGGGTGGCTACACCTTC.

For this clone: The junction and the germline gene differ at one end; a read error may be behind it. The CDR3 nucleotides are TGTTCCAGCAGCAGGAGCGGAGGGGGCAATACCGGGGAGCTGTTTTTT. Protein: CSSSRSGGGNTGELFF. The rearrangement joins TRBV7-9 to TRBJ2-2; D is possibly TRBD1 (7 bases). This CDR3 region has 16 residues. Germline V gives CDR1 SEHNR, CDR2 FQNEAQ (reference sequence).

This chain joins TRBV27 and TRBJ2-7, with no clear D. The CDR3 totals 14 residues. V lost 6 bases, J lost 1 base, and 13 bases lay in between. CDR1 and CDR2 (germline): MNHEY, SMNVEV (reference sequence). The CDR3 DNA reads as TGTGCCAGCAGACCCCCAGCGTCGTCCTACGAGCAGTACTTC. Translation: CASRPPASSYEQYF.

The rearrangement links TRBV28 to TRBJ1-2, with D possibly TRBD1 on 5 matching bases. The V end lost 6 bases, the J end lost 6 bases, and 17 bases lay between the germline ends. The CDR3 has 14 residues. The germline V gene has CDR1 MDHEN and CDR2 SYDVKM. The CDR3 loop reads CASRLPGAGNGYTF. The DNA of the CDR3 is TGTGCCAGCAGACTGCCTGGGGCAGGGAATGGCTACACCTTC.

The CDR3 DNA reads as TGTGCCAGCAGACAGGGACAGGGGAGTACAGATACGCAGTATTTT. Its protein product is CASRQGQGSTDTQYF. The chain joins TRBV5-4 to TRBJ2-3; 10 bases match TRBD1. With V trimmed by 5 bases and J by 3 bases, 6 bases remained unmatched. The V gene's germline CDR1 is SGHNT and CDR2 YYREEE (reference sequence). The CDR3 contains 15 residues.

The chain is built from TRBV6-5 and TRBJ1-2; 10 bases map to TRBD1. Looked up from germline, CDR1 is MNHEY and CDR2 is SVGAGI. Trimming at V came to 2 bases and at J to 3 bases, leaving 3 bases not matched to a gene. The CDR3 has 15 amino acids. The CDR3 DNA reads as TGTGCCAGCAGTTACGGGGGACAGGGGTACTATGGCTACACCTTC. Its translation: CASSYGGQGYYGYTF.

This clone came up once. This chain uses TRBV27 with TRBJ2-7; 8 bases map to TRBD1. Germline V gene sequence: CDR1 MNHEY, CDR2 SMNVEV (reference sequence). V was pared by 5 bases and J by 0 bases, with 3 bases of the junction left unmatched. This CDR3 is built from 14 residues. CDR3 protein: CASSLGQGSYEQYF. The CDR3 DNA sequence: TGTGCCAGCAGTCTTGGACAGGGCTCCTACGAGCAGTACTTC.

The CDR3 region is CASSHPRDNPNTEAFF. The CDR3 coding sequence is TGTGCCAGCAGTCATCCTCGGGACAATCCGAACACTGAAGCTTTCTTT. The chain links TRBV2 to TRBJ1-1; possibly TRBD1 for D (6 bases). CDR1 SNHLY and CDR2 FYNNEI come from the germline V gene. V shed 5 bases and J shed 1 base, with 17 bases lying between them. This CDR3 is 16 amino acids long.

The rearrangement joins TRBV11-2 to TRBJ2-6; weak D call: TRBD2 (5 bases). The germline V and J ends were trimmed by 2 bases and 2 bases, with 7 bases remaining between them. Germline V CDR1 and CDR2: SGHAT, FQNNGV. The CDR3 has 15 residues. This CDR3 reads CASSLRGAGANVLTF. In nucleotides, the CDR3 is TGTGCCAGCAGCTTACGGGGAGCTGGGGCCAACGTCCTGACTTTC. The variable domain in full, completed from reference TRBV11-2 and TRBJ2-6, reads EAGVAQSPRYKIIEKRQSVAFWCNPISGHATLYWYQQILGQGPKLLIQFQNNGVVDDSQLPKDRFSAERLKGVDSTLKIQPAKLEDSAVYLCASSLRGAGANVLTFGAGSRLTVL.